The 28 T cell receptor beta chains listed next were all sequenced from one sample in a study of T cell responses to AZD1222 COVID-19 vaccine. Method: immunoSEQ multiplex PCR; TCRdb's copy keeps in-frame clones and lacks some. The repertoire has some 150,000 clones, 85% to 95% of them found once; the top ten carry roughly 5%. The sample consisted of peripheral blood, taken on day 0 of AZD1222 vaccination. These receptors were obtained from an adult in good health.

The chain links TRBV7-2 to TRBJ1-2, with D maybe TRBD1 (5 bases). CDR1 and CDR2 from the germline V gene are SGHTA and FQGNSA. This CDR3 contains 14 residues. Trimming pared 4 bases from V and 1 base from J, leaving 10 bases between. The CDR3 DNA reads TGTGCCAGCAGCTATGGGGACCATAACTATGGCTACACCTTC. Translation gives CASSYGDHNYGYTF.

DNA for the CDR3: TGTGCCAGCAAGCAGGGGACAGGGAAATACGAGCAGTACTTC. Protein sequence: CASKQGTGKYEQYF. The J gene is TRBJ2-7, the V gene TRBV2; 9 positions match TRBD1. The germline V gene has CDR1 SNHLY and CDR2 FYNNEI. The CDR3 spans 14 residues. The trim removed 7 bases at V and 4 bases at J, leaving 8 bases unmatched.

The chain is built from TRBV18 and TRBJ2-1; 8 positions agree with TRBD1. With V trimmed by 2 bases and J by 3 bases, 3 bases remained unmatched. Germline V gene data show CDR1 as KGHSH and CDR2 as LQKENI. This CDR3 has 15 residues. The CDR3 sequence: CASSPDRGGYNEQFF. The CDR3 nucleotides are TGTGCCAGCTCACCAGACAGGGGAGGCTACAATGAGCAGTTCTTC. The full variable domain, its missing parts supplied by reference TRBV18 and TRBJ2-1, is NAGVMQNPRHLVRRRGQEARLRCSPMKGHSHVYWYRQLPEEGLKFMVYLQKENIIDESGMPKERFSAEFPKEGPSILRIQQVVRGDSAAYFCASSPDRGGYNEQFFGPGTRLTVL.

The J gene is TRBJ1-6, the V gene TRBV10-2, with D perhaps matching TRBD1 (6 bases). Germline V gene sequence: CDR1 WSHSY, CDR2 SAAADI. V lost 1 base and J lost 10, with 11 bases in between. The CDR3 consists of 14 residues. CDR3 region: CASSEWGADSPLHF. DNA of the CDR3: TGCGCCAGCAGTGAGTGGGGGGCGGACTCACCCCTCCACTTT.

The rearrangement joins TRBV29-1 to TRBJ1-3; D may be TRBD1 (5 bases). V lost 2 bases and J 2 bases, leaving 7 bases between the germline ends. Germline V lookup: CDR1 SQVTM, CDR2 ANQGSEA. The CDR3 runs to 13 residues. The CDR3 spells CSVEQGAGNTIYF. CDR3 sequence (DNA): TGCAGCGTTGAACAGGGCGCTGGAAACACCATATATTTT.

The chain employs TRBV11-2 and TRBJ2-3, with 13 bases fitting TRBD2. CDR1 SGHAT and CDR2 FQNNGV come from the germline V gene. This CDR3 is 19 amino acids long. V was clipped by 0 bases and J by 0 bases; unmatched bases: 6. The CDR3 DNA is TGTGCCAGCAGCTTAGATAAAGGACTAGCGGGAGCTAGCACAGATACGCAGTATTTT. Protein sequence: CASSLDKGLAGASTDTQYF.

This CDR3 reads CASSLGTAYGYTF. The CDR3 nucleotides read TGTGCCAGCAGCTTGGGGACGGCCTATGGCTACACCTTC. The V gene is TRBV7-9, the J gene TRBJ1-2, with a tentative D call TRBD1 (5 bases). The CDR3 loop spans 13 amino acids. CDR1 is SEHNR and CDR2 is FQNEAQ in the germline V gene (reference sequence). The V end lost 3 bases, the J end lost 4 bases, and 9 bases lay between the germline ends.

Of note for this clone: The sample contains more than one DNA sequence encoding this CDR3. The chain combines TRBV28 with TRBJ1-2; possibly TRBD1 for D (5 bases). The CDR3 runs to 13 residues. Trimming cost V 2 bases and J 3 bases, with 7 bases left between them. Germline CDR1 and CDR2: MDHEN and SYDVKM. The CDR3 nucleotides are TGTGCCAGCAGTTTACCAGGGTACTATGGCTACACCTTC. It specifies CASSLPGYYGYTF.

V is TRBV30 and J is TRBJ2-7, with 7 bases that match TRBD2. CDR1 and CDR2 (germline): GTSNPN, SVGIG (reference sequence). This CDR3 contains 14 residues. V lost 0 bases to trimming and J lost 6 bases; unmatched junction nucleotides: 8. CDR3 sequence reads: CAWSVGGNDGEQYF. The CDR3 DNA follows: TGTGCCTGGAGTGTCGGGGGGAATGATGGCGAGCAGTACTTC.

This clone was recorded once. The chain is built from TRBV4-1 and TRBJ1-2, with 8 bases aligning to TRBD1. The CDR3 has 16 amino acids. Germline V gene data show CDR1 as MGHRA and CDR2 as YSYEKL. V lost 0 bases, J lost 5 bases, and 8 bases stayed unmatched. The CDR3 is CASSQESGTGYYGYTF. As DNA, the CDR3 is TGCGCCAGCAGCCAAGAATCAGGGACAGGCTATTATGGCTACACCTTC.

CDR3: CASSLSGGSGSNQPQHF. DNA of the CDR3: TGTGCCAGCTCACTGTCAGGGGGATCGGGTAGCAATCAGCCCCAGCATTTT. The chain carries TRBV18 and TRBJ1-5; 7 nucleotides agree with TRBD1. Unmatched junction bases numbered 9, after V lost 4 bases and J lost 0 bases. This CDR3 region has 17 residues. The germline V gene has CDR1 KGHSH and CDR2 LQKENI.

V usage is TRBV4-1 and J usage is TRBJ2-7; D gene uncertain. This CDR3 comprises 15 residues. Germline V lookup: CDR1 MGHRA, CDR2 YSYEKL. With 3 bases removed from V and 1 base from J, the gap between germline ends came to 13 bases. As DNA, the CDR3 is TGCGCCAGCAGCCATGCTACCAAAGGATCCTACGAGCAGTACTTC. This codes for CASSHATKGSYEQYF.

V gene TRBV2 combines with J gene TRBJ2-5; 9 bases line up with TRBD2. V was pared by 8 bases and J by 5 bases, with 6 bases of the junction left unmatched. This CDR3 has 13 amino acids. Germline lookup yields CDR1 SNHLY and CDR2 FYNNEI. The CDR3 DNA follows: TGTGCCAGCCGTAGCGGGAGCGAGGAGACCCAGTACTTC. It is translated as CASRSGSEETQYF.

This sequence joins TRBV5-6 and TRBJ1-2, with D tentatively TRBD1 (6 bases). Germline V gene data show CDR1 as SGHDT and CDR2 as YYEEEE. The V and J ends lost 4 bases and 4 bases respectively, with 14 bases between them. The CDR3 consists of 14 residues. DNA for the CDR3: TGTGCCAGCAGCCCGGTGGGGGCGGTCTATGGCTACACCTTC. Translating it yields CASSPVGAVYGYTF.

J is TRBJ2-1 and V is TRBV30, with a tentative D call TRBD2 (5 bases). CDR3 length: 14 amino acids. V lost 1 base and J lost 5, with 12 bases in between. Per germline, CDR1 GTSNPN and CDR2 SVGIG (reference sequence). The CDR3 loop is CAWSGWESHNEQFF. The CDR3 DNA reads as TGTGCCTGGAGTGGGTGGGAGTCCCACAATGAGCAGTTCTTC.

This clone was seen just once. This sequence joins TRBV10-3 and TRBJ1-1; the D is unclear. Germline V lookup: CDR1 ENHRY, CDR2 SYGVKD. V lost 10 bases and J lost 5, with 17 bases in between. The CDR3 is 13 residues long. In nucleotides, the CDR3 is TGTGCCACTGCTATCGGAGGGAGGACTGAAGCTTTCTTT. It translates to CATAIGGRTEAFF.

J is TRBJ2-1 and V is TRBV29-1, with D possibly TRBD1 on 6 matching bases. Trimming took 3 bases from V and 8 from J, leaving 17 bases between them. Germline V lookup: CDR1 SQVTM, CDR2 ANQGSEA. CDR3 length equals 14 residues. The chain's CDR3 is CSVDRGGSFDEQFF. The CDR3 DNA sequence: TGCAGCGTTGATAGAGGGGGAAGTTTCGATGAGCAGTTCTTC.

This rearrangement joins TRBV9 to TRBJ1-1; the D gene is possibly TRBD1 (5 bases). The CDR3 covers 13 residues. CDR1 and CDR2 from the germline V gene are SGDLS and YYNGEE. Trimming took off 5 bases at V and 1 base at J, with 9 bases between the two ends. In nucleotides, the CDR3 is TGTGCCAGCAGTCGTACAGGGAACACTGAAGCTTTCTTT. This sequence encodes CASSRTGNTEAFF.

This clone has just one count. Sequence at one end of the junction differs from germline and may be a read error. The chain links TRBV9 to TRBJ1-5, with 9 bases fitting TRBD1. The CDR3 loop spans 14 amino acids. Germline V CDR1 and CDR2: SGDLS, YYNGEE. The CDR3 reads CTSSGDRGNQPQHF. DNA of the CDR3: TGTACCAGCAGCGGGGACAGGGGCAATCAGCCCCAGCATTTT.

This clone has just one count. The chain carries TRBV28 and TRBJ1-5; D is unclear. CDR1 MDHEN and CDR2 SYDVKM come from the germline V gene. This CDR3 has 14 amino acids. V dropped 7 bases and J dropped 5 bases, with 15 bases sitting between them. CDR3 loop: CASKGLTRDQPQHF. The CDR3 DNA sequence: TGTGCCAGCAAAGGGCTCACCCGGGATCAGCCCCAGCATTTT.

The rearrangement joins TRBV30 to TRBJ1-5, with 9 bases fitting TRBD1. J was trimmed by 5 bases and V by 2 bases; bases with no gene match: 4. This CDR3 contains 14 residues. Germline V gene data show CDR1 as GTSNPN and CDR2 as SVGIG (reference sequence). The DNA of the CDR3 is TGTGCCTGGAGTAGGACAGGGGTCTATCAGCCCCAGCATTTT. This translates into CAWSRTGVYQPQHF.

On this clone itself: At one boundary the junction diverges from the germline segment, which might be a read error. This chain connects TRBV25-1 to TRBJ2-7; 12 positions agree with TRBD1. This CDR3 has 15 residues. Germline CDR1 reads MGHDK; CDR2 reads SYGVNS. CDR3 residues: CASSEGTGGLYKQYF. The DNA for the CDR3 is TGTGCCAGCAGTGAGGGGACAGGGGGCCTCTACAAGCAGTACTTC.

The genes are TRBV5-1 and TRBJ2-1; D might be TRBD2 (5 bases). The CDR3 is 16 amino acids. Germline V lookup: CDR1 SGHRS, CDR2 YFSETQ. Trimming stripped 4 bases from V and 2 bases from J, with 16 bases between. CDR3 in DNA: TGCGCCAGCAGCCCACTAGGAGCTTTAACCTACAATGAGCAGTTCTTC. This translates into CASSPLGALTYNEQFF.

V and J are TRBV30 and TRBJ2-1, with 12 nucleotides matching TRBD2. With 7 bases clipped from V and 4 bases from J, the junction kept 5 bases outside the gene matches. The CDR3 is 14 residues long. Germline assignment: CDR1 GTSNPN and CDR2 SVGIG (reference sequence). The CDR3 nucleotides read TGTGCCTCGCAGACTAGCGGGAGTTACAATGAGCAGTTCTTC. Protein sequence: CASQTSGSYNEQFF.

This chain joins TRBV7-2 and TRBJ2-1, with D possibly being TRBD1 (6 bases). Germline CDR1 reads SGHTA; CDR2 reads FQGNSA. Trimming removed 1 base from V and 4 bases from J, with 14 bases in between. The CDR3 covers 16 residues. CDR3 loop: CASSLVPGRGYNEQFF. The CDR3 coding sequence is TGTGCCAGCAGCTTAGTCCCCGGCAGGGGTTACAATGAGCAGTTCTTC. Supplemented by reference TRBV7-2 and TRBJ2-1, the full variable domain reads GAGVSQSPSNKVTEKGKDVELRCDPISGHTALYWYRQSLGQGLEFLIYFQGNSAPDKSGLPSDRFSAERTGGSVSTLTIQRTQQEDSAVYLCASSLVPGRGYNEQFFGPGTRLTVL.

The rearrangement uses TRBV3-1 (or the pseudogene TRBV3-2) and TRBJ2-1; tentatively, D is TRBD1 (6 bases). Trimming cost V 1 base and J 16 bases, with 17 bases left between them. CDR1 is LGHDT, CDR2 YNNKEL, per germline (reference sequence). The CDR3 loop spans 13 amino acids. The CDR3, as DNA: TGTGCCAGCAGCCAAGGCCTACAGGGAGTGGGCTTCTTC. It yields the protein CASSQGLQGVGFF.

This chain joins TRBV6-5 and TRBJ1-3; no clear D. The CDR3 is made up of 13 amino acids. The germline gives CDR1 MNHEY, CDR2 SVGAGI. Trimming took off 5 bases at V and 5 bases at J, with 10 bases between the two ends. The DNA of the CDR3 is TGTGCCAGCAGTCGGACCGGCCGAAACACCATATATTTT. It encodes CASSRTGRNTIYF.

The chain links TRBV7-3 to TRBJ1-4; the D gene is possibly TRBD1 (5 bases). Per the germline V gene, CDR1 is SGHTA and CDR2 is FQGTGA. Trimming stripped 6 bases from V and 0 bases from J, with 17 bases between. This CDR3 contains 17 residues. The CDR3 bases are TGTGCCAGCAGTCCACCTCGACAGCCTTCAACTAATGAAAAACTGTTTTTT. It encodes CASSPPRQPSTNEKLFF.